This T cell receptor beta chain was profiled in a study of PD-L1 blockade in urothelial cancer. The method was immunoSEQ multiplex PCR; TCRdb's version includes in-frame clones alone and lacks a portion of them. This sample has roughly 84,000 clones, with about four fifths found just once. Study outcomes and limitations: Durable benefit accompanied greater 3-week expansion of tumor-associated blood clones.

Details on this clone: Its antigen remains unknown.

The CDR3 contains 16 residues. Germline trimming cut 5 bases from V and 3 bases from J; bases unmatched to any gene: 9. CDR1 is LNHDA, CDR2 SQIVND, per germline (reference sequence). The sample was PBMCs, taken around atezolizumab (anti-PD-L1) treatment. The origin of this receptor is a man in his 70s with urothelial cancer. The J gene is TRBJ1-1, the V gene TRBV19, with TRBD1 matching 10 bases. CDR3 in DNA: TGTGCCAGTAGTCCTCTTCCCGGGACAGGGGACACTGAAGCTTTCTTT. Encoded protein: CASSPLPGTGDTEAFF.